One and the same sample provided the 12 T cell receptor beta chains below, sequenced in a study of T-cell memory formation after mild COVID-19. TCRdb recomputed calls from the 5' RACE reads with MiXCR, one row per CDR3 protein. Found here are hundreds of thousands of distinct CDR3 sequences, around 15% of them singletons; the top ten hold roughly 3.6%. The source material was PBMCs or a T cell subset sorted from them (not recorded which). These receptor sequences come from a man between 18 and 29 years old who had mild COVID-19 (a few samples of this study predate the infection). Cell type and time point are not known.

The V gene is TRBV5-5, the J gene TRBJ1-2, with D unclear. Germline V gene lookup returns CDR1 SGHKS and CDR2 YYEKEE (reference sequence). The CDR3 sequence is 15 residues long. V shed 0 bases and J shed 2 bases, with 11 bases lying between them. In nucleotides, the CDR3 is TGTGCCAGCAGCTTGGTCTCCGGCCCCAACTATGGCTACACCTTC. Translating gives CASSLVSGPNYGYTF.

This chain connects TRBV6-1 to TRBJ2-2, with D hard to call. CDR1 is MNHNS, CDR2 SASEGT, per germline. The V gene lost 7 bases and the J gene lost 0 bases, with 15 bases spanning the gap. The CDR3 covers 16 residues. The CDR3 loop reads CASTRNGASNTGELFF. The DNA for the CDR3 is TGTGCCAGCACCCGGAATGGCGCCTCGAACACCGGGGAGCTGTTTTTT.

The chain is built from TRBV5-4 and TRBJ2-3; D ambiguous. Trimming pared 0 bases from V and 4 bases from J, leaving 3 bases between. CDR1 is SGHNT, CDR2 YYREEE, per germline (reference sequence). The CDR3 runs 12 residues. CDR3 nucleotides: TGTGCCAGCAGCTTGGATCCAGATACGCAGTATTTT. It specifies CASSLDPDTQYF.

J is TRBJ1-1 and V is TRBV6-5, with unresolved D. V lost 5 bases to trimming and J lost 1 base, with 8 bases between them. Germline V gene lookup returns CDR1 MNHEY and CDR2 SVGAGI. This CDR3 has 13 residues. The CDR3 DNA follows: TGTGCCAGCAGTCCTCAGGAGAACACTGAAGCTTTCTTT. Its protein is CASSPQENTEAFF.

The CDR3 DNA reads TGTGCCAGCAGGGCCCTTGGGTTTTTCGGGACTGGCACAGATACGCAGTATTTT. It specifies CASRALGFFGTGTDTQYF. The chain couples TRBV7-2 to TRBJ2-3, with a tentative D call TRBD2 (6 bases). The germline V gene has CDR1 SGHTA and CDR2 FQGNSA. The CDR3 covers 18 residues. V lost 6 bases, J lost 1 base, and 23 bases lay in between.

This clonotype has just a few counts. CDR3 sequence reads: CASSGGTLYQETQYF. The CDR3 bases are TGTGCCAGCAGCGGAGGGACCTTGTACCAAGAGACCCAGTACTTC. V gene TRBV9 combines with J gene TRBJ2-5; D tentatively reads TRBD1 or TRBD2 (5 bases each). V was pared by 3 bases and J by 0 bases, with 12 bases between. CDR1 and CDR2 from the germline V gene are SGDLS and YYNGEE. The CDR3 is 15 residues long.

The sample holds a few counts of this clonotype. The J gene is TRBJ2-3, the V gene TRBV28; 12 bases agree with TRBD1. V lost 3 bases, J lost 8 bases, and 9 bases stayed unmatched. CDR3 length: 16 amino acids. Germline CDR1 MDHEN, CDR2 SYDVKM. The CDR3 here is CASSFGDRGLFGTQYF. The DNA for the CDR3 is TGTGCCAGCAGTTTCGGGGACAGGGGGCTTTTCGGTACGCAGTATTTT.

This clonotype was recorded a few times. The chain joins TRBV7-2 to TRBJ2-3, with 7 bases aligning to TRBD2. V shed 8 bases, J shed 0 bases, and the junction held 8 bases outside the gene matches. Germline lookup yields CDR1 SGHTA and CDR2 FQGNSA. The CDR3 extends over 15 amino acids. CDR3: CASAPGGTSTDTQYF. The CDR3 bases are TGTGCCAGCGCTCCCGGGGGGACTAGCACAGATACGCAGTATTTT.

This chain joins TRBV18 and TRBJ1-4; D is unclear. The germline gives CDR1 KGHSH, CDR2 LQKENI. The ends were cut back, 4 bases at V and 4 bases at J, with 13 bases in the middle. There are 15 residues in the CDR3. The CDR3 protein is CASSLPGRNNEKLFF. CDR3 nucleotides: TGTGCCAGCTCACTTCCCGGACGGAATAATGAAAAACTGTTTTTT.

This clonotype was seen a few times. The chain couples TRBV7-2 to TRBJ2-3; D possibly uses TRBD1 or TRBD2 (5 bases each). Germline CDR1 and CDR2: SGHTA and FQGNSA. This CDR3 contains 14 residues. The V end was cut by 5 bases, the J end by 7 bases, with 16 bases between. The CDR3: CASSPDRDGNTQYF. CDR3 nucleotides: TGTGCCAGCAGCCCAGACCGGGACGGGAATACGCAGTATTTT.

This clonotype occurred many times. V is TRBV5-1 and J is TRBJ2-1, with 7 bases that match TRBD1. V shed 4 bases, J shed 9 bases, and the junction held 7 bases outside the gene matches. The CDR3 totals 13 residues. The germline V gene encodes CDR1 SGHRS and CDR2 YFSETQ. In DNA, the CDR3 is TGCGCCAGCAGCCGAGACAGGGATCGTGAGCAGTTCTTC. Translated: CASSRDRDREQFF. The whole variable domain, remainder taken from reference TRBV5-1 and TRBJ2-1, is KAGVTQTPRYLIKTRGQQVTLSCSPISGHRSVSWYQQTPGQGLQFLFEYFSETQRNKGNFPGRFSGRQFSNSRSEMNVSTLELGDSALYLCASSRDRDREQFFGPGTRLTVL.

This clonotype showed up just a few times. V and J are TRBV20-1 and TRBJ1-2, with TRBD1 matching 9 bases. Trimming cost V 3 bases and J 4 bases; bases outside gene matches: 6. This CDR3 comprises 14 residues. CDR1 is DFQATT and CDR2 is SNEGSKA in the germline V gene (reference sequence). CDR3: CSARGQGQSYGYTF. CDR3 in DNA: TGCAGTGCTAGGGGACAGGGTCAATCCTATGGCTACACCTTC.